A selection of T cell receptor beta chains follows, all from one sample in a study of cytomegalovirus exposure and HLA in healthy donors. TCRdb's table, derived via immunoSEQ multiplex PCR, lists solely in-frame clones and lacks some. This sample has 100,000 to 150,000 clones, with around nine tenths found just once. Sample: PBMCs. These TCRs come from a man between 25 and 39 years old in good health and CMV-seronegative. Both conserved end residues are part of each CDR3. A D gene is named only where the DNA matches it firmly. Not all rows give a size; the values are once, few, many and, for expanded clones, a class.

V: TRBV4-1; J: TRBJ1-2; size: NA; D: NA; CDR3: CASSQEARKKGYTF; DNA: TGCGCCAGCAGCCAAGAGGCCAGGAAAAAAGGCTACACCTTC
V: TRBV11-2; J: TRBJ2-4; size: NA; D: NA; CDR3: CASSTRTTTKNIQYF; DNA: TGTGCCAGCAGCACCCGGACAACTACCAAAAACATTCAGTACTTC
V: TRBV5-6; J: TRBJ1-2; size: NA; D: TRBD1; CDR3: CASSSGTGADTF; DNA: TGTGCCAGCAGCTCAGGGACAGGGGCCGACACCTTC
V: TRBV4-3; J: TRBJ2-2; size: NA; D: TRBD2; CDR3: CASSREIAGPNTGELFF; DNA: TGCGCCAGCAGCCGGGAAATAGCGGGGCCGAACACCGGGGAGCTGTTTTTT
V: TRBV11-2; J: TRBJ2-7; size: NA; D: TRBD2; CDR3: CASSKTSGSYEQYF; DNA: TGTGCCAGCAGTAAGACTAGCGGGAGCTACGAGCAGTACTTC
V: TRBV2; J: TRBJ1-2; size: few; D: TRBD1; CDR3: CASSAQGAGSYGYTF; DNA: TGTGCCAGCAGCGCACAGGGGGCTGGGAGCTATGGCTACACCTTC
V: TRBV30; J: TRBJ2-7; size: few; D: TRBD1; CDR3: CAWSQDRGTYEQYF; DNA: TGTGCCTGGAGTCAAGACAGGGGAACCTACGAGCAGTACTTC
V: TRBV5-6; J: TRBJ2-1; size: NA; D: NA; CDR3: CASSLDGRVHEQFF; DNA: TGTGCCAGCAGCTTGGACGGTCGGGTCCATGAGCAGTTCTTC
V: TRBV4-2; J: TRBJ2-1; size: NA; D: TRBD2; CDR3: CASSPIGGSGRAEENNEQFF; DNA: TGTGCCAGCAGCCCGATTGGGGGTAGCGGGAGGGCCGAGGAGAACAATGAGCAGTTCTTC
V: TRBV5-1; J: TRBJ2-7; size: NA; D: TRBD2; CDR3: CASSLSYGGSGYEQYF; DNA: TGCGCCAGCAGCTTGTCTTACGGCGGGAGCGGGTACGAGCAGTACTTC
V: TRBV2; J: TRBJ2-7; size: NA; D: NA; CDR3: CASSEWGGRTVYYEQYF; DNA: TGTGCCAGCAGTGAATGGGGGGGGCGGACAGTTTATTACGAGCAGTACTTC
V: TRBV19; J: TRBJ2-7; size: NA; D: TRBD1; CDR3: CASSVMRQGPHEQYF; DNA: TGTGCCAGTAGTGTCATGAGACAGGGTCCCCACGAGCAGTACTTC
V: TRBV5-1; J: TRBJ2-3; size: NA; D: TRBD2; CDR3: CASSVTSGSTDTQYF; DNA: TGCGCCAGCAGCGTAACTAGCGGGAGCACAGATACGCAGTATTTT
V: TRBV29-1; J: TRBJ2-3; size: once; D: TRBD1; CDR3: CSVGGGQGYTDTQYF; DNA: TGCAGCGTAGGGGGGGGACAGGGGTACACAGATACGCAGTATTTT
V: TRBV6-5; J: TRBJ2-7; size: NA; D: TRBD2; CDR3: CASSYSSSGSYEQYF; DNA: TGTGCCAGCAGTTACTCTTCTAGCGGGAGCTACGAGCAGTACTTC
V: TRBV25-1; J: TRBJ2-1; size: NA; D: TRBD2; CDR3: CASSGSGRLYNEQFF; DNA: TGTGCCAGCAGTGGGAGCGGGAGGCTCTACAATGAGCAGTTCTTC
V: TRBV9; J: TRBJ2-1; size: few; D: NA; CDR3: CASSLGGAEQFF; DNA: TGTGCCAGCAGCCTTGGGGGGGCTGAGCAGTTCTTC
V: TRBV11-2; J: TRBJ2-7; size: once; D: TRBD2; CDR3: CASSLEPSGKYEQYF; DNA: TGTGCCAGCAGCTTAGAGCCTAGCGGGAAGTACGAGCAGTACTTC
V: TRBV19; J: TRBJ2-7; size: NA; D: TRBD2; CDR3: CASKVWREAHEQYF; DNA: TGTGCCAGTAAAGTTTGGCGGGAGGCCCACGAGCAGTACTTC
V: TRBV7-2; J: TRBJ2-1; size: NA; D: NA; CDR3: CASSLPRDNEQFF; DNA: TGTGCCAGCAGCTTGCCCCGAGATAATGAGCAGTTCTTC
V: TRBV18; J: TRBJ2-7; size: NA; D: NA; CDR3: CASSEGGTTYEQYF; DNA: TGTGCCAGCTCAGAGGGCGGGACCACCTACGAGCAGTACTTC
V: TRBV29-1; J: TRBJ1-4; size: NA; D: NA; CDR3: CSVGRLGEKLFF; DNA: TGCAGCGTCGGAAGACTCGGAGAAAAACTGTTTTTT
V: TRBV7-9; J: TRBJ2-1; size: once; D: TRBD2; CDR3: CASSLSAGGLDEQFF; DNA: TGTGCCAGCAGCCTCTCCGCGGGAGGGCTGGATGAGCAGTTCTTC
V: TRBV12-5; J: TRBJ2-7; size: NA; D: NA; CDR3: CASGFSTGNSHEQYF; DNA: TGTGCTAGTGGTTTTTCGACAGGTAATTCCCACGAGCAGTACTTC
V: TRBV27; J: TRBJ2-3; size: few; D: NA; CDR3: CASSLGQLTDTQYF; DNA: TGTGCCAGCAGTCTAGGACAGCTTACAGATACGCAGTATTTT
V: TRBV27; J: TRBJ2-7; size: NA; D: TRBD2; CDR3: CASKLTSGSVSYEQYF; DNA: TGTGCCAGCAAGCTGACTAGCGGGAGCGTATCCTACGAGCAGTACTTC
V: TRBV21-1; J: TRBJ2-7; size: NA; D: NA; CDR3: CASSKEYSGSYEQYF; DNA: TGTGCCAGCAGCAAAGAATATAGCGGCTCCTACGAGCAGTACTTC
V: TRBV12-5; J: TRBJ1-2; size: NA; D: NA; CDR3: CASGLAQGWYGYTF; DNA: TGTGCTAGTGGTTTGGCTCAGGGTTGGTATGGCTACACCTTC
V: TRBV25-1; J: TRBJ2-2; size: once; D: TRBD1; CDR3: CASTRDSVGTGELFF; DNA: TGTGCCAGCACCCGGGACAGCGTGGGAACCGGGGAGCTGTTTTTT
V: TRBV6-5; J: TRBJ1-2; size: NA; D: NA; CDR3: CASSPGSYGYTF; DNA: TGTGCCAGCTCCCCCGGGAGTTATGGCTACACCTTC
V: TRBV6-1; J: TRBJ1-4; size: NA; D: TRBD1; CDR3: CASSTRQGGEKLFF; DNA: TGTGCCAGCAGTACCAGACAGGGAGGAGAAAAACTGTTTTTT
V: TRBV27; J: TRBJ1-5; size: NA; D: NA; CDR3: CASRGGLGGIQPQHF; DNA: TGTGCCAGCAGGGGCGGGTTAGGGGGAATCCAGCCCCAGCATTTT
V: TRBV2; J: TRBJ1-5; size: NA; D: TRBD1; CDR3: CASSEPGQGMSNQPQHF; DNA: TGTGCCAGCAGTGAACCGGGACAGGGTATGAGCAATCAGCCCCAGCATTTT
V: TRBV23-1; J: TRBJ2-5; size: NA; D: NA; CDR3: CASRALLRRAKTQYF; DNA: TGCGCCAGCAGGGCCCTTTTACGCAGGGCAAAGACCCAGTACTTC
V: TRBV13; J: TRBJ1-2; size: NA; D: NA; CDR3: CASSSGSDYGYTF; DNA: TGTGCCAGCAGCTCAGGGAGTGACTATGGCTACACCTTC
V: TRBV18; J: TRBJ2-5; size: few; D: NA; CDR3: CASSPTRDFGGETQYF; DNA: TGTGCCAGCTCACCAACCAGGGACTTTGGGGGAGAGACCCAGTACTTC
V: TRBV27; J: TRBJ2-1; size: NA; D: NA; CDR3: CASSLLGGRGEQFF; DNA: TGTGCCAGCAGTTTACTTGGTGGTAGGGGTGAGCAGTTCTTC
V: TRBV18; J: TRBJ2-5; size: once; D: TRBD1; CDR3: CASSDRTGRETQYF; DNA: TGTGCCAGCTCAGATCGGACAGGGAGGGAGACCCAGTACTTC
V: TRBV18; J: TRBJ2-5; size: NA; D: NA; CDR3: CASSPSQRSETQYF; DNA: TGTGCCAGCTCACCTTCCCAGAGGTCAGAGACCCAGTACTTC
V: TRBV2; J: TRBJ1-2; size: NA; D: TRBD1; CDR3: CASSGQGPNYGYTF; DNA: TGTGCCAGCAGTGGACAGGGCCCTAACTATGGCTACACCTTC
V: TRBV9; J: TRBJ2-5; size: few; D: TRBD2; CDR3: CASSQGGWTSGQETQYF; DNA: TGTGCCAGCAGCCAGGGGGGATGGACTAGCGGACAAGAGACCCAGTACTTC
V: TRBV5-6; J: TRBJ2-2; size: NA; D: TRBD1; CDR3: CASSIGTGHTGELFF; DNA: TGTGCCAGCAGCATTGGGACAGGGCACACCGGGGAGCTGTTTTTT
V: TRBV11-2; J: TRBJ2-7; size: NA; D: NA; CDR3: CASSLGNSYEQYF; DNA: TGTGCCAGCAGCTTAGGTAATAGCTACGAGCAGTACTTC
V: TRBV7-9; J: TRBJ2-7; size: NA; D: NA; CDR3: CASSGGPEQYF; DNA: TGTGCCAGCAGTGGGGGCCCCGAGCAGTACTTC
V: TRBV5-1; J: TRBJ1-1; size: once; D: NA; CDR3: CASSIQGGGNTEAFF; DNA: TGCGCCAGCAGCATCCAGGGAGGGGGTAACACTGAAGCTTTCTTT
V: TRBV9; J: TRBJ1-5; size: NA; D: NA; CDR3: CASSVGYTVVEPQHF; DNA: TGTGCCAGCAGCGTAGGTTATACGGTGGTTGAGCCCCAGCATTTT
V: TRBV7-2; J: TRBJ1-5; size: NA; D: NA; CDR3: CASSPKGVKSNQPQHF; DNA: TGTGCCAGCAGCCCGAAAGGGGTTAAGAGCAATCAGCCCCAGCATTTT
V: TRBV30; J: TRBJ2-1; size: NA; D: TRBD2; CDR3: CAWSVLKTGGPSEQFF; DNA: TGTGCCTGGAGTGTACTGAAAACGGGAGGGCCCTCTGAGCAGTTCTTC
V: TRBV7-9; J: TRBJ1-4; size: NA; D: TRBD1; CDR3: CASSRTGVEKLFF; DNA: TGTGCCAGCAGCCGGACAGGGGTTGAAAAACTGTTTTTT
V: TRBV30; J: TRBJ1-1; size: NA; D: NA; CDR3: CAWRTRSEAFF; DNA: TGTGCCTGGAGGACGCGGTCTGAAGCTTTCTTT
V: TRBV6-5; J: TRBJ2-1; size: NA; D: NA; CDR3: CASNGDNEQFF; DNA: TGTGCCTCCAACGGGGATAATGAGCAGTTCTTC
V: TRBV21-1; J: TRBJ2-1; size: NA; D: NA; CDR3: CASSKGVDEQFF; DNA: TGTGCCAGCAGCAAAGGAGTCGATGAGCAGTTCTTC
V: TRBV2; J: TRBJ2-7; size: NA; D: TRBD1; CDR3: CASRMDRGGYEQYF; DNA: TGTGCCAGCAGGATGGACAGGGGCGGGTACGAGCAGTACTTC
V: TRBV4-3; J: TRBJ2-7; size: NA; D: NA; CDR3: CASSQDFAYEQYF; DNA: TGCGCCAGCAGCCAAGACTTCGCCTACGAGCAGTACTTC
V: TRBV29-1; J: TRBJ1-1; size: once; D: NA; CDR3: CSVPDSFGGTEAFF; DNA: TGCAGCGTTCCGGACTCCTTCGGGGGCACTGAAGCTTTCTTT